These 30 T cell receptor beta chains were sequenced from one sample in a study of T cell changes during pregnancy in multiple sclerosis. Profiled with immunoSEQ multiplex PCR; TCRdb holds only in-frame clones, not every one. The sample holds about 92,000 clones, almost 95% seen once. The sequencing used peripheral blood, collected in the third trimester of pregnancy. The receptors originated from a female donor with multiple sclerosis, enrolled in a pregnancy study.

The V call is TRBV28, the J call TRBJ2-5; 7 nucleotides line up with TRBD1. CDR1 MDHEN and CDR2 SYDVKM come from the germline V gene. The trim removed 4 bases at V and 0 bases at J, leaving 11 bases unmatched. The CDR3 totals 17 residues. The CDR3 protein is CASSYPGKTGYQETQYF. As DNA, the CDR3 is TGTGCCAGCAGTTACCCCGGAAAGACAGGGTACCAAGAGACCCAGTACTTC.

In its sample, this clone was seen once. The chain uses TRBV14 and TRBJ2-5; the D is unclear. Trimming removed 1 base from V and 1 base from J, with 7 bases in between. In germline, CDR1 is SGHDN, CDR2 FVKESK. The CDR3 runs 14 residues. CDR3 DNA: TGTGCCAGCAGCCAAGCTTCTCTCCAAGAGACCCAGTACTTC. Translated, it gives CASSQASLQETQYF.

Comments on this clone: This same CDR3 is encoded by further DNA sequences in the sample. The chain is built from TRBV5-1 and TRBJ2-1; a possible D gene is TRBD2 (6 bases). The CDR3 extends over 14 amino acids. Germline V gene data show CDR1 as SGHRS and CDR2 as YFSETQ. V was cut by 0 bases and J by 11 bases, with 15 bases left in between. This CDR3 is CASSLVGGTAKQFF. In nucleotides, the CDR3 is TGCGCCAGCAGCTTGGTCGGCGGGACGGCTAAGCAGTTCTTC.

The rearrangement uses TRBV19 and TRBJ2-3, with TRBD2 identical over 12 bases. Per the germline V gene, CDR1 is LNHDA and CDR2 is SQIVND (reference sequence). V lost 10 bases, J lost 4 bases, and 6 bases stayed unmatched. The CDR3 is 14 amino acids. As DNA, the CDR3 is TGTGCCACCGAGACTAGCGGGAGCGCAGATACGCAGTATTTT. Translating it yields CATETSGSADTQYF.

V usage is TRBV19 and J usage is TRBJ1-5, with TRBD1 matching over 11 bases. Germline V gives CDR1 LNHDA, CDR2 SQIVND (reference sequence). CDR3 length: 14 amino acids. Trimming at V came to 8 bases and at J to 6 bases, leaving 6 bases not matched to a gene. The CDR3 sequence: CASGGQGVPQPQHF. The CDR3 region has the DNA TGTGCCAGTGGGGGACAGGGGGTTCCTCAGCCCCAGCATTTT.

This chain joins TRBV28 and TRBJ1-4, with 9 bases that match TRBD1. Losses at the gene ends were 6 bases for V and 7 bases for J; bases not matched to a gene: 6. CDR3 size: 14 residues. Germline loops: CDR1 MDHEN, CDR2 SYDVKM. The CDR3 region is CASSPGTGIEKLFF. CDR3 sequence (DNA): TGTGCCAGCAGCCCCGGGACAGGGATTGAAAAACTGTTTTTT.

For the CDR3, the DNA is TGTGCCAGCAGCTCCGGGACAGGGCAGTACGAGCAGTACTTC. The encoded protein is CASSSGTGQYEQYF. The rearrangement joins TRBV7-9 to TRBJ2-7; 9 bases align to TRBD1. The CDR3 covers 14 residues. V shed 4 bases and J 4 bases; nucleotides not matched to a gene: 5. CDR1 is SEHNR, CDR2 FQNEAQ, per germline (reference sequence).

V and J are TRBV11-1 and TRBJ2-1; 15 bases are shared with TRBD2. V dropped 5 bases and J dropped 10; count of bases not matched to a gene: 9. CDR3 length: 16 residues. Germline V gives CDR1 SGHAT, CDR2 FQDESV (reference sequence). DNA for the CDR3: TGTGCCAGCAGCGACAGGACTAGCGGGAGGGAAGGAGAGCAGTTCTTC. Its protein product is CASSDRTSGREGEQFF.

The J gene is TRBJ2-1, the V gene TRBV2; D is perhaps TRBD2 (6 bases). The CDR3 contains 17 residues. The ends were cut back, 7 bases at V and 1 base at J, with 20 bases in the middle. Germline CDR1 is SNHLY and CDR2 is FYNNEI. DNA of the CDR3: TGTGCCAGCATGGCGGGAATTGGTATAGGTTCCTACAATGAGCAGTTCTTC. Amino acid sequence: CASMAGIGIGSYNEQFF.

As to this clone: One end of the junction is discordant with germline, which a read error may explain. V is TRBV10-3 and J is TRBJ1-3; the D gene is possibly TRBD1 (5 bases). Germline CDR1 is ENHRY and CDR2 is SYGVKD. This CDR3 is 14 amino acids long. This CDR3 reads CALRAWEDGNTIYF. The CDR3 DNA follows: TGTGCCCTCAGGGCCTGGGAGGATGGAAACACCATATATTTT.

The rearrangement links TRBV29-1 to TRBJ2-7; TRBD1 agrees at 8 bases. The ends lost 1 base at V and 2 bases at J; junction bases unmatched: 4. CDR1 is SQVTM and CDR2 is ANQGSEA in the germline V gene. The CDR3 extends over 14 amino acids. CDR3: CSVEAGTGAYEQYF. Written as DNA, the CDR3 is TGCAGCGTTGAAGCCGGGACAGGTGCCTACGAGCAGTACTTC.

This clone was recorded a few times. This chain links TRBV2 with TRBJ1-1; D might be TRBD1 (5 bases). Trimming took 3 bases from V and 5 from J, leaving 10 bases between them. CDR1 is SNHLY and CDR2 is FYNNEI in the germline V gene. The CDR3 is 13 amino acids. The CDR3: CASSDRQGTEAFF. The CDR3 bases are TGTGCCAGCAGTGACAGGCAGGGTACTGAAGCTTTCTTT.

The chain's CDR3 is CASSFGQGRDEQYF. In DNA form, the CDR3 reads TGTGCCAGTAGTTTTGGACAGGGTAGGGACGAGCAGTACTTC. The chain combines TRBV19 with TRBJ2-7, with TRBD1 matching 8 bases. Germline V gives CDR1 LNHDA, CDR2 SQIVND (reference sequence). V was pared by 5 bases and J by 5 bases, with 8 bases of the junction left unmatched. The length of the CDR3 is 14 residues.

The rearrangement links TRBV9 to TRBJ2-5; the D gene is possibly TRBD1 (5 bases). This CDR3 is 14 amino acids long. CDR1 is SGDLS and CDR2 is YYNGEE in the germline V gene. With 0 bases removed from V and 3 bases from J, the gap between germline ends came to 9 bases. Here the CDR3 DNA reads TGTGCCAGCAGCGTAGGGACGGACAAAGAGACCCAGTACTTC. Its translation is CASSVGTDKETQYF.

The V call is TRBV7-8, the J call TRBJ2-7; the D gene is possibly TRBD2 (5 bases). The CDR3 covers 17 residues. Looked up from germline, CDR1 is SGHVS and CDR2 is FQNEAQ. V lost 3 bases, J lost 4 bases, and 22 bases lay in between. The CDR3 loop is CASSFNQATTSNYEQYF. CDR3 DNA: TGTGCCAGCAGCTTTAATCAGGCGACTACGTCCAATTACGAGCAGTACTTC.

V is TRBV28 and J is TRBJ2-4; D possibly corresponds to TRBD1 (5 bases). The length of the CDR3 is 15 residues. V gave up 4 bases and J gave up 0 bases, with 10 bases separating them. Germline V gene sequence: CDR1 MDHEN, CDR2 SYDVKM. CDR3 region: CASSSAGLAKNIQYF. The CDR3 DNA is TGTGCCAGCAGTTCCGCAGGGCTAGCCAAAAACATTCAGTACTTC.

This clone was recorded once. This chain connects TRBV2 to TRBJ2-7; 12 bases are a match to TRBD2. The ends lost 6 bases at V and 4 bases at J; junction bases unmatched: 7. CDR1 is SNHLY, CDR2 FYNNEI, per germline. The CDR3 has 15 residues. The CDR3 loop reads CASSEGLAGVYEQYF. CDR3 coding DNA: TGTGCCAGCAGCGAGGGACTAGCGGGTGTTTACGAGCAGTACTTC. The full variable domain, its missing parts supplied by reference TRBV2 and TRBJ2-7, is EPEVTQTPSHQVTQMGQEVILRCVPISNHLYFYWYRQILGQKVEFLVSFYNNEISEKSEIFDDQFSVERPDGSNFTLKIRSTKLEDSAMYFCASSEGLAGVYEQYFGPGTRLTVT.

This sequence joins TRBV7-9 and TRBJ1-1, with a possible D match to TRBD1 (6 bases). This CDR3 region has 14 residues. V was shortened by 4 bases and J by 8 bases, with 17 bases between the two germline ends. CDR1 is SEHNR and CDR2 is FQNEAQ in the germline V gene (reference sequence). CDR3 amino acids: CASSSYRELGEAFF. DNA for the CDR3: TGTGCCAGCAGCTCCTACAGGGAATTAGGAGAAGCTTTCTTT.

This chain's CDR3 is CASSSVGGSRNYEQYF. CDR3 in DNA: TGTGCCAGCAGCTCCGTGGGAGGGAGTCGTAACTACGAGCAGTACTTC. The chain couples TRBV7-3 to TRBJ2-7, with TRBD2 identical over 7 bases. The CDR3 consists of 16 residues. The germline gives CDR1 SGHTA, CDR2 FQGTGA. Germline trimming cut 4 bases from V and 3 bases from J; bases unmatched to any gene: 12. The full variable domain, its missing parts supplied by reference TRBV7-3 and TRBJ2-7, is GAGVSQTPSNKVTEKGKYVELRCDPISGHTALYWYRQSLGQGPEFLIYFQGTGAADDSGLPNDRFFAVRPEGSVSTLKIQRTERGDSAVYLCASSSVGGSRNYEQYFGPGTRLTVT.

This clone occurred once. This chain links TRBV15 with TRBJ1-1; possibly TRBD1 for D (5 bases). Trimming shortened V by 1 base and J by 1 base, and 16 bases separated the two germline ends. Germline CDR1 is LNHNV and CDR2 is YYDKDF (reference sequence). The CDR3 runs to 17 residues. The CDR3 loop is CATSRGTQGLRNTEAFF. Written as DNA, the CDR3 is TGTGCCACCAGCAGAGGTACGCAGGGATTGAGGAACACTGAAGCTTTCTTT.

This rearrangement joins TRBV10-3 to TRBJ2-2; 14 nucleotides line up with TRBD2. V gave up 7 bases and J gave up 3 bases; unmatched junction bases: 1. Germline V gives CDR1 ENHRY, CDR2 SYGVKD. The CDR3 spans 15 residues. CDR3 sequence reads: CAIKGLAGDTGELFF. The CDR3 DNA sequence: TGTGCCATCAAGGGACTAGCGGGAGACACCGGGGAGCTGTTTTTT.

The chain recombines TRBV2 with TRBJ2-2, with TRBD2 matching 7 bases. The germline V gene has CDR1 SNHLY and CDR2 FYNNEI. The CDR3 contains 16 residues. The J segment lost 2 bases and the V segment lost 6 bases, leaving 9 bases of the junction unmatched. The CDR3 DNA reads TGTGCCAGCAGGGATGCGGGAGCGGGAAACACCGGGGAGCTGTTTTTT. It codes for CASRDAGAGNTGELFF. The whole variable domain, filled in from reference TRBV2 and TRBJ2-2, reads EPEVTQTPSHQVTQMGQEVILRCVPISNHLYFYWYRQILGQKVEFLVSFYNNEISEKSEIFDDQFSVERPDGSNFTLKIRSTKLEDSAMYFCASRDAGAGNTGELFFGEGSRLTVL.

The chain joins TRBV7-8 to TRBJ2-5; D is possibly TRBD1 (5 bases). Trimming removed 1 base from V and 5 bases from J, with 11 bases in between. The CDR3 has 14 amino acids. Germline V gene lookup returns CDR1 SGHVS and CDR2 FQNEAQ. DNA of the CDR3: TGTGCCAGCAGCTTAGTGGCAGGGATGGAGACCCAGTACTTC. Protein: CASSLVAGMETQYF. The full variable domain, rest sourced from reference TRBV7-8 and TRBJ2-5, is GAGVSQSPRYKVAKRGQDVALRCDPISGHVSLFWYQQALGQGPEFLTYFQNEAQLDKSGLPSDRFFAERPEGSVSTLKIQRTQQEDSAVYLCASSLVAGMETQYFGPGTRLLVL.

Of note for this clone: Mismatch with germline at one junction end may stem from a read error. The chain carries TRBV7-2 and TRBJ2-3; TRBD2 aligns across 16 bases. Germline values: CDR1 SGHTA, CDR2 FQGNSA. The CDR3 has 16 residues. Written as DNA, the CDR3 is TGCGCCAGCAGTTCTGCTGGGACTAGCGGGAGGGGTACGCAGTATTTT. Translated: CASSSAGTSGRGTQYF.

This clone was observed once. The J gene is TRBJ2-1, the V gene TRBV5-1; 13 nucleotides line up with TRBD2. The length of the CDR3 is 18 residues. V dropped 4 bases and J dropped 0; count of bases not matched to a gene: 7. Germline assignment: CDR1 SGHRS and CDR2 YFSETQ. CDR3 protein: CASSLGTSGKISYNEQFF. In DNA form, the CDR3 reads TGCGCCAGCAGCCTCGGGACTAGCGGGAAGATCTCCTACAATGAGCAGTTCTTC.

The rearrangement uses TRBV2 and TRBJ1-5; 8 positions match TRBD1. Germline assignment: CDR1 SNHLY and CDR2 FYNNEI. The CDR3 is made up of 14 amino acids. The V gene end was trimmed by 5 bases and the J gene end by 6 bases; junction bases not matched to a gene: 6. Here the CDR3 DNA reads TGTGCCAGCAGTTTTCAGGGGGCTATTCAGCCCCAGCATTTT. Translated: CASSFQGAIQPQHF.

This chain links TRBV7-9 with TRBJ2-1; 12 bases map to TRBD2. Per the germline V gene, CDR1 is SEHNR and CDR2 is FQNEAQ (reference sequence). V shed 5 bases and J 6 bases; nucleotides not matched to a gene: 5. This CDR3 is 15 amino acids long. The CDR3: CASSSTSGRPNEQFF. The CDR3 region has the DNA TGTGCCAGCAGCAGTACTAGCGGGAGGCCCAATGAGCAGTTCTTC.

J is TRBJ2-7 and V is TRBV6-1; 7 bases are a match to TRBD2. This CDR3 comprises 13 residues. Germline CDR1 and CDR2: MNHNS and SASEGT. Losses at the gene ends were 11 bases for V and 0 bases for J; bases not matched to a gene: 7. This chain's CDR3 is CAAREGSSYEQYF. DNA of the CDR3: TGTGCCGCAAGGGAGGGATCCTCCTACGAGCAGTACTTC.

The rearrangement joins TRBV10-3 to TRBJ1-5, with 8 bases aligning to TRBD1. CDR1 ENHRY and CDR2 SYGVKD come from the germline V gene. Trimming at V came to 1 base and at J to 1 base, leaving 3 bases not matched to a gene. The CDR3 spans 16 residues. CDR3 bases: TGTGCCATCAGTGAGTGGAGGACAGGGAGCAATCAGCCCCAGCATTTT. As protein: CAISEWRTGSNQPQHF.

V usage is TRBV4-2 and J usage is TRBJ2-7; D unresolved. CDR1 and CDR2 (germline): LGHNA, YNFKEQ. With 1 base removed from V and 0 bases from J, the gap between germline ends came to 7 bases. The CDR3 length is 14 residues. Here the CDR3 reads CASSQGVYSYEQYF. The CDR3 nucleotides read TGTGCCAGCAGCCAAGGCGTCTACTCCTACGAGCAGTACTTC.